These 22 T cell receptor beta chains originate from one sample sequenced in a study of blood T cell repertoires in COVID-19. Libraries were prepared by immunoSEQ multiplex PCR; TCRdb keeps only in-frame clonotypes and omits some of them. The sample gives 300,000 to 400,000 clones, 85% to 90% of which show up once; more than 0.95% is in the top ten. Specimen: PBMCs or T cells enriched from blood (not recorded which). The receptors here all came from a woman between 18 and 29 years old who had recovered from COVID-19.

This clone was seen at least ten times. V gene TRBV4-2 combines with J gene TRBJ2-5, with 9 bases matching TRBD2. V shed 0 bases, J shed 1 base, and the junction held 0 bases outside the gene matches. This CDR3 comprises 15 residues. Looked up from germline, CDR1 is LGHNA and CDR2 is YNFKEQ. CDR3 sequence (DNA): TGTGCCAGCAGCCAAGAGCGGGGGGGCCAAGAGACCCAGTACTTC. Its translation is CASSQERGGQETQYF.

The CDR3 DNA is TGTGCCAGCAGCTTAGTTATCCGGGACAGGGTTGGACAGCCCCAGCATTTT. As protein: CASSLVIRDRVGQPQHF. This chain links TRBV7-8 with TRBJ1-5, with 9 bases that match TRBD1. The V segment lost 1 base and the J segment 7 bases; nucleotides outside the gene matches: 11. Germline V gives CDR1 SGHVS, CDR2 FQNEAQ. This CDR3 comprises 17 residues.

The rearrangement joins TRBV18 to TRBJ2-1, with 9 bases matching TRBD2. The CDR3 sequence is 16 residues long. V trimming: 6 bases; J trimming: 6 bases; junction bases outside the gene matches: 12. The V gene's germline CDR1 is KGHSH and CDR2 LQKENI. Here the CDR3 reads CASSPKAGGTFNEQFF. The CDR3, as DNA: TGTGCCAGCTCGCCAAAAGCGGGGGGCACCTTCAATGAGCAGTTCTTC. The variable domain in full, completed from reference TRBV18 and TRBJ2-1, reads NAGVMQNPRHLVRRRGQEARLRCSPMKGHSHVYWYRQLPEEGLKFMVYLQKENIIDESGMPKERFSAEFPKEGPSILRIQQVVRGDSAAYFCASSPKAGGTFNEQFFGPGTRLTVL.

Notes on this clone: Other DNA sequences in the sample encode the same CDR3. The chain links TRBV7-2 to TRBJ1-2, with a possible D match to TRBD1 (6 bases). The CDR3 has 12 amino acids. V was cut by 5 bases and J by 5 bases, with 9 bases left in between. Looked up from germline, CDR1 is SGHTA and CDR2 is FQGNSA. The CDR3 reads CASSPQGYGYTF. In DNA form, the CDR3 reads TGTGCCAGCAGCCCCCAGGGGTATGGCTACACCTTC.

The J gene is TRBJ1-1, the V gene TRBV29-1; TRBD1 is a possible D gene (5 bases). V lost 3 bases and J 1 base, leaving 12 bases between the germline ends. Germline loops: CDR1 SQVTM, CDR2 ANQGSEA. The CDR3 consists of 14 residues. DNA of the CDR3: TGCAGCGTTGAGGGCGGGGCGGAGAACACTGAAGCTTTCTTT. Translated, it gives CSVEGGAENTEAFF.

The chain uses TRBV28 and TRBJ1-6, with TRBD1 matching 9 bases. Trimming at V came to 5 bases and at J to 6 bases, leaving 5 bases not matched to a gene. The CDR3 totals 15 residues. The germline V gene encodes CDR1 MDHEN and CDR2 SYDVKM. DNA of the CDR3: TGTGCCAGCAGTCCAGGGGGACAGGGTAATTCACCCCTCCACTTT. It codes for CASSPGGQGNSPLHF.

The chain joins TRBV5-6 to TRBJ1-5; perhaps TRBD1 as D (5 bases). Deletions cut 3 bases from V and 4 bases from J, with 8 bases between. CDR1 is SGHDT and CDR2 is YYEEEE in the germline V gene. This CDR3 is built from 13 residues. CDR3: CASSSAGNQPQHF. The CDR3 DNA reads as TGTGCCAGCAGCTCCGCAGGGAATCAGCCCCAGCATTTT. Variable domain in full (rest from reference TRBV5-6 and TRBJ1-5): DAGVTQSPTHLIKTRGQQVTLRCSPKSGHDTVSWYQQALGQGPQFIFQYYEEEERQRGNFPDRFSGHQFPNYSSELNVNALLLGDSALYLCASSSAGNQPQHFGDGTRLSIL.

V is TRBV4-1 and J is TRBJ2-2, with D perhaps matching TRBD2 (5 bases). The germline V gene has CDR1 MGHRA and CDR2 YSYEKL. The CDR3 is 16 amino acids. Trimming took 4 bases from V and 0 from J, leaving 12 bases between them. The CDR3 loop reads CASSLFSGTNTGELFF. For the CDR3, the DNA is TGCGCCAGCAGCCTATTTTCGGGAACGAACACCGGGGAGCTGTTTTTT.

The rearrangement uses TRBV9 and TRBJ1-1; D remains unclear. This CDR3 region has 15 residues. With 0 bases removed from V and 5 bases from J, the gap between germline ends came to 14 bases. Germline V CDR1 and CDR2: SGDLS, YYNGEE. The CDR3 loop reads CASSVASRLGTEAFF. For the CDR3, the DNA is TGTGCCAGCAGCGTAGCTTCCAGGCTTGGAACTGAAGCTTTCTTT.

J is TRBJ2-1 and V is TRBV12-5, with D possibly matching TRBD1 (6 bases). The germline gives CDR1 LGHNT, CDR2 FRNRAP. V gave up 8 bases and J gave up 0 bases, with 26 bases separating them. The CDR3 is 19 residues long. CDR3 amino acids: CASQFYGTRIRNSYNEQFF. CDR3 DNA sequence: TGTGCTAGTCAATTCTACGGGACACGAATTCGAAACTCCTACAATGAGCAGTTCTTC.

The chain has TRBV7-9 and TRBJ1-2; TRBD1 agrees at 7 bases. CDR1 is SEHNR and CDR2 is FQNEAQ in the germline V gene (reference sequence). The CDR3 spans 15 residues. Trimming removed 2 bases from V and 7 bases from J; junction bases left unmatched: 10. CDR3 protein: CASSLKIEGAGGYTF. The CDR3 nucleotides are TGTGCCAGCAGCTTAAAGATCGAGGGGGCGGGTGGCTACACCTTC. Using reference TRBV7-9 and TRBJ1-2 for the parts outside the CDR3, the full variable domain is DTGVSQNPRHKITKRGQNVTFRCDPISEHNRLYWYRQTLGQGPEFLTYFQNEAQLEKSRLLSDRFSAERPKGSFSTLEIQRTEQGDSAMYLCASSLKIEGAGGYTFGSGTRLTVV.

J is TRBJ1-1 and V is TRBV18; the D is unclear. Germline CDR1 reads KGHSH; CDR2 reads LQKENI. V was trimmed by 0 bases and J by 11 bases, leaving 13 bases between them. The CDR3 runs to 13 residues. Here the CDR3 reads CASSPPLVLDAFF. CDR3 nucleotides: TGTGCCAGCTCACCACCGTTGGTGTTAGATGCTTTCTTT.

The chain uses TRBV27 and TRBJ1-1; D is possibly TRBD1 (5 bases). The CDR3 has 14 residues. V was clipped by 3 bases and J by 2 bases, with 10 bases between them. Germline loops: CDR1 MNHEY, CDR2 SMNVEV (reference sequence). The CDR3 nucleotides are TGTGCCAGCAGTTTGAGTGGACACAACACTGAAGCTTTCTTT. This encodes CASSLSGHNTEAFF.

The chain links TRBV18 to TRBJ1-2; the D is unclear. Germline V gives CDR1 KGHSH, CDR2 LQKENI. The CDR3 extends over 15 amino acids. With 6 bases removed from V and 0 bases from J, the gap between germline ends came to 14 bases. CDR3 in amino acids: CASSPSTKTNYGYTF. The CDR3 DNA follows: TGTGCCAGCTCGCCATCCACTAAAACTAACTATGGCTACACCTTC.

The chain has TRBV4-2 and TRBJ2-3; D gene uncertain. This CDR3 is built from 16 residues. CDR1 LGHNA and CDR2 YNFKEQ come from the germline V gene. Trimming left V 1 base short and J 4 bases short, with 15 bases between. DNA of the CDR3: TGTGCCAGCAGCCAAGCCGCGATGGGCCAACCAGATACGCAGTATTTT. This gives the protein CASSQAAMGQPDTQYF.

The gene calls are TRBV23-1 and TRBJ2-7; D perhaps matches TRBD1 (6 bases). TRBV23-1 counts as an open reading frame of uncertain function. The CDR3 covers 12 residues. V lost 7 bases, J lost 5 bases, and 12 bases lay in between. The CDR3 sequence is CASTREGDEQYF. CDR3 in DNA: TGCGCCAGCACCAGAGAGGGGGACGAGCAGTACTTC.

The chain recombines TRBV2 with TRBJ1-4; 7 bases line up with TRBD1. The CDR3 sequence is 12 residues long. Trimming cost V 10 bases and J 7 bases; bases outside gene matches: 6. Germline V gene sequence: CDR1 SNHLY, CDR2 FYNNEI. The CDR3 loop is CATLDRAEKLFF. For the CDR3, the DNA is TGTGCCACCCTAGACAGGGCTGAAAAACTGTTTTTT. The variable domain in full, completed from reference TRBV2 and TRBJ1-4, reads EPEVTQTPSHQVTQMGQEVILRCVPISNHLYFYWYRQILGQKVEFLVSFYNNEISEKSEIFDDQFSVERPDGSNFTLKIRSTKLEDSAMYFCATLDRAEKLFFGSGTQLSVL.

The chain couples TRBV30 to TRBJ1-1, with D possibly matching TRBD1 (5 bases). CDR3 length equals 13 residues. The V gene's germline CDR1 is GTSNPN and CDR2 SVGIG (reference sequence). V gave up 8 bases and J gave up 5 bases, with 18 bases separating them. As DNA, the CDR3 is TGTGCCCTGGGAAGGGGCGGGGGGACTGAAGCTTTCTTT. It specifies CALGRGGGTEAFF.

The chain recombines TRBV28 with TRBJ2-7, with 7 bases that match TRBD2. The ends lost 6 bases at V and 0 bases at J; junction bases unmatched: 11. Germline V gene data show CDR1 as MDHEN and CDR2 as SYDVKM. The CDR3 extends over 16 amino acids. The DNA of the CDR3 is TGTGCCAGCAGCGCCCGAGGGAGGGGAAGCTCCTACGAGCAGTACTTC. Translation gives CASSARGRGSSYEQYF.

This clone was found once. In DNA, the CDR3 is TGTGCCAGCAGCCGTGTACAAGAGACCCAGTACTTC. It yields the protein CASSRVQETQYF. This chain joins TRBV7-9 and TRBJ2-5; D unresolved. The V end was cut by 5 bases, the J end by 2 bases, with 6 bases between. CDR1 is SEHNR, CDR2 FQNEAQ, per germline (reference sequence). This CDR3 comprises 12 residues.

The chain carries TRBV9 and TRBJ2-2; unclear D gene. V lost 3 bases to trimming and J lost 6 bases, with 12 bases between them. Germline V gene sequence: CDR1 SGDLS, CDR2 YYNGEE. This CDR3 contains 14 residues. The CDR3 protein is CASSGEERPGELFF. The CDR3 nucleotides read TGTGCCAGCAGCGGAGAGGAGAGACCCGGGGAGCTGTTTTTT.

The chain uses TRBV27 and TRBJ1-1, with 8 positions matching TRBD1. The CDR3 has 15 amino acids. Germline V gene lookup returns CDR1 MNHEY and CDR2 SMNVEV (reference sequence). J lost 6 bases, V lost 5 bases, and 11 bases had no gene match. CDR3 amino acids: CASSQRTGFNSEAFF. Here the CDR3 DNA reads TGTGCCAGCAGTCAAAGGACAGGGTTTAACTCTGAAGCTTTCTTT.